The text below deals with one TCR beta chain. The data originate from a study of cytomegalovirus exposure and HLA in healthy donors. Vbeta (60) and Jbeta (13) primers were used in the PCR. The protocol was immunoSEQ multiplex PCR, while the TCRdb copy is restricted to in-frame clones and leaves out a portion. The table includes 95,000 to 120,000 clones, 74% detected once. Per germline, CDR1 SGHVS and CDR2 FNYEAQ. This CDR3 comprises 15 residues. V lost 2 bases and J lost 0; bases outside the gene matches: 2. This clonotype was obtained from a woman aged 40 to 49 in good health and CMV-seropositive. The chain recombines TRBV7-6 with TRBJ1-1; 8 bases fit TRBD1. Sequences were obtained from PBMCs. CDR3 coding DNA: TGTGCCAGCAGCTTACGGACAGGGCTGAACACTGAAGCTTTCTTT. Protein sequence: CASSLRTGLNTEAFF.